These 18 T cell receptor beta chains came from one sample sequenced in a study of CD8+CD57+ T cells in acquired aplastic anemia. The authors sequenced patients whose flow cytometry had shown CD8+CD57+ cell expansion. The template used for profiling TCR beta VDJ and CDR3 was genomic DNA. TCRdb re-analysed the reads in MiXCR, keeping a single row per CDR3 protein. The sample contains 200,000 to 250,000 distinct CDR3 sequences, around 50% of which appear only once. The sample consisted of sorted CD4+, CD8+, or CD8+CD57+ T cells (not recorded which) from PBMCs. These receptor sequences come from a human donor with aplastic anemia.

This clonotype has just a few counts. The J gene is TRBJ1-4, the V gene TRBV7-9; D gene unclear. Germline CDR1 is SEHNR and CDR2 is FQNEAQ (reference sequence). The CDR3 spans 13 residues. The ends were cut back, 3 bases at V and 4 bases at J, with 6 bases in the middle. CDR3 residues: CASSLLGNEKLFF. The CDR3 DNA reads TGTGCCAGCAGCTTGTTGGGTAATGAAAAACTGTTTTTT. The whole variable domain, filled in from reference TRBV7-9 and TRBJ1-4, reads DTGVSQNPRHKITKRGQNVTFRCDPISEHNRLYWYRQTLGQGPEFLTYFQNEAQLEKSRLLSDRFSAERPKGSFSTLEIQRTEQGDSAMYLCASSLLGNEKLFFGSGTQLSVL.

This clonotype was seen many times. The chain has TRBV19 and TRBJ1-1, with D perhaps matching TRBD1 (5 bases). The CDR3 spans 11 residues. Germline CDR1 is LNHDA and CDR2 is SQIVND (reference sequence). The CDR3 sequence is CATGGWTEAFF. DNA of the CDR3: TGTGCGACTGGGGGATGGACTGAAGCTTTCTTT.

This rearrangement joins TRBV5-4 to TRBJ2-1; D is undetermined. CDR1 is SGHNT, CDR2 YYREEE, per germline (reference sequence). V shed 4 bases and J shed 6 bases, with 17 bases lying between them. The CDR3 contains 15 residues. CDR3 bases: TGTGCCAGCAGCCCACCCGCGGACGGTCGCAATGAGCAGTTCTTC. Amino acid sequence: CASSPPADGRNEQFF.

V usage is TRBV7-2 and J usage is TRBJ1-1; D gene unclear. The CDR3 has 14 amino acids. The V gene's germline CDR1 is SGHTA and CDR2 FQGNSA. Trimming pared 5 bases from V and 4 bases from J, leaving 14 bases between. CDR3 DNA: TGTGCCAGCAGCATGAACGGGCAGGCCACTGAAGCTTTCTTT. This codes for CASSMNGQATEAFF.

The genes are TRBV5-1 and TRBJ2-7, with D perhaps matching TRBD1 (6 bases). V shed 4 bases and J shed 4 bases, with 18 bases lying between them. This CDR3 comprises 15 residues. Germline V lookup: CDR1 SGHRS, CDR2 YFSETQ. The CDR3 here is CASSQDSGTQYEQYF. The CDR3 nucleotides are TGCGCCAGCAGCCAAGACTCTGGGACACAGTACGAGCAGTACTTC.

This clonotype showed up just a few times. This rearrangement joins TRBV28 to TRBJ2-4, with D perhaps TRBD1 or TRBD2 (6 bases each). This CDR3 is 15 amino acids long. Trimming left V 8 bases short and J 0 bases short, with 14 bases between. Per the germline V gene, CDR1 is MDHEN and CDR2 is SYDVKM. CDR3 residues: CASSGATIAKNIQYF. The CDR3 DNA sequence: TGTGCCAGCTCGGGGGCCACTATAGCCAAAAACATTCAGTACTTC.

This sequence joins TRBV3-1 and TRBJ2-2, with D possibly TRBD1 on 6 matching bases. CDR3 length equals 16 residues. CDR1 is LGHDT and CDR2 is YNNKEL in the germline V gene (reference sequence). Trimming cost V 4 bases and J 0 bases, with 12 bases left between them. The CDR3 sequence: CASSPGAGANTGELFF. The CDR3 DNA follows: TGTGCCAGCAGCCCAGGGGCAGGAGCGAACACCGGGGAGCTGTTTTTT.

The chain is built from TRBV2 and TRBJ1-3; unclear D gene. CDR1 is SNHLY, CDR2 FYNNEI, per germline. The CDR3 runs 15 residues. V was clipped by 3 bases and J by 0 bases, with 9 bases between them. The CDR3 protein is CASSDVRGSGNTIYF. The CDR3 coding sequence is TGTGCCAGCAGTGACGTCCGAGGCTCTGGAAACACCATATATTTT.

The rearrangement uses TRBV6-5 and TRBJ1-5, with D possibly matching TRBD1 (5 bases). Per the germline V gene, CDR1 is MNHEY and CDR2 is SVGAGI. This CDR3 is 15 amino acids long. V lost 0 bases, J lost 4 bases, and 10 bases lay in between. The DNA for the CDR3 is TGTGCCAGCAGTTACTCCAGGGAAGGGAATCAGCCCCAGCATTTT. Encoded protein: CASSYSREGNQPQHF.

The chain employs TRBV9 and TRBJ1-1, with D tentatively TRBD1 (5 bases). Trimming cost V 5 bases and J 11 bases, with 22 bases left between them. The CDR3 consists of 14 residues. Germline V lookup: CDR1 SGDLS, CDR2 YYNGEE. CDR3 in DNA: TGTGCCAGCAGTAAAAGGGACCCCCAAGGTCATGCTTTCTTT. Translated, it gives CASSKRDPQGHAFF.

This clonotype was detected a few times. This sequence may be a read error, since a much larger clone differs from it by one base. The chain uses TRBV20-1 and TRBJ2-7, with unresolved D. CDR1 and CDR2 from the germline V gene are DFQATT and SNEGSKA (reference sequence). The CDR3 is 13 residues long. The CDR3 reads CSARVPSSCEQYF. For the CDR3, the DNA is TGCAGTGCTAGAGTTCCAAGCTCCTGCGAGCAGTACTTC.

There are a few counts of this clonotype. The V and J genes are TRBV4-1 and TRBJ2-7, with D unclear. V lost 0 bases and J 3 bases, leaving 6 bases between the germline ends. The CDR3 contains 13 residues. CDR1 is MGHRA, CDR2 YSYEKL, per germline. The CDR3 DNA follows: TGCGCCAGCAGCCAAGACAGAGACTACGAGCAGTACGTC. Translated: CASSQDRDYEQYV.

This sequence joins TRBV25-1 and TRBJ1-2; TRBD1 agrees at 9 bases. With 2 bases clipped from V and 5 bases from J, the junction kept 6 bases outside the gene matches. The germline CDR1 and CDR2 sequences are MGHDK and SYGVNS. The CDR3 has 15 residues. The CDR3 DNA reads as TGTGCCAGCAGTGAACCAGGACAGGGGCCTTATGGCTACACCTTC. As protein: CASSEPGQGPYGYTF.

In its sample, this clonotype was seen many times. This rearrangement joins TRBV10-3 to TRBJ1-2; D remains unclear. With 0 bases removed from V and 5 bases from J, the gap between germline ends came to 7 bases. The CDR3 spans 13 residues. CDR1 and CDR2 (germline): ENHRY, SYGVKD. The CDR3 reads CAISESEGYGYTF. CDR3 bases: TGTGCCATCAGTGAGTCGGAGGGATATGGCTACACCTTC.

This clonotype was detected ten times or more. V is TRBV3-1 and J is TRBJ2-3; D gene unclear. Germline V gene lookup returns CDR1 LGHDT and CDR2 YNNKEL (reference sequence). This CDR3 region has 15 residues. V was trimmed by 2 bases and J by 5 bases, leaving 14 bases between them. The CDR3: CASSQTWALIDTQYF. For the CDR3, the DNA is TGTGCCAGCAGCCAAACCTGGGCCCTTATAGATACGCAGTATTTT.

This clonotype was counted many times. The chain has TRBV7-9 and TRBJ2-1, with a possible D match to TRBD1 (6 bases). The CDR3 consists of 16 residues. Germline CDR1 reads SEHNR; CDR2 reads FQNEAQ (reference sequence). V lost 1 base and J 1 base, leaving 11 bases between the germline ends. The CDR3 DNA follows: TGTGCCAGCAGCTTAGGGGGGCCCTTATCCTACAATGAGCAGTTCTTC. Translation gives CASSLGGPLSYNEQFF.

The chain has TRBV7-8 and TRBJ2-5; D is ambiguous. V lost 1 base and J 2 bases, leaving 14 bases between the germline ends. There are 16 residues in the CDR3. CDR1 SGHVS and CDR2 FQNEAQ come from the germline V gene. CDR3 sequence (DNA): TGTGCCAGCAGCTTAGGAGTGGTCAGGAGACAAGAGACCCAGTACTTC. It specifies CASSLGVVRRQETQYF.

This clonotype was counted a few times. V is TRBV7-8 and J is TRBJ1-6, with TRBD1 as a possible D gene (6 bases). Germline V lookup: CDR1 SGHVS, CDR2 FQNEAQ. The CDR3 runs 15 residues. The V gene lost 1 base and the J gene lost 6 bases, with 10 bases spanning the gap. CDR3 region: CASSLDRASNSPLHF. The CDR3 DNA is TGTGCCAGCAGCTTAGACAGGGCCTCTAATTCACCCCTCCACTTT.